The TCR beta chain described here comes from a study of Ad26.COV2.S vaccination and SARS-CoV-2 variants. Libraries were prepared by immunoSEQ multiplex PCR; TCRdb keeps only in-frame clonotypes and omits some of them. This sample carries a few hundred thousand clones, 90% of them seen once, and the ten largest clones take 12%. Germline CDR1 is MNHEY and CDR2 is SVGAGI. CDR3 length: 15 amino acids. V gave up 5 bases and J gave up 4 bases; unmatched junction bases: 6. Treatment meaning: some 19 received Ad26.COV2.S at low or high dose, single or two shots; about 5 received placebo; per-sample allocation not given. Each sample was drawn 63 days after the first injection (of vaccine or placebo).

The TCR was taken from a person aged 18-60 years who received the Ad26.COV2.S COVID-19 vaccine or a placebo. Here the sequenced sample was peripheral blood, taken in a trial of Ad26.COV2.S vaccine versus placebo. The chain combines TRBV6-5 with TRBJ2-7; 12 nucleotides line up with TRBD1. The CDR3 DNA follows: TGTGCCAGCAGTCCGGGGGACAGGGGGCATTACGAGCAGTACTTC. Amino acids: CASSPGDRGHYEQYF.